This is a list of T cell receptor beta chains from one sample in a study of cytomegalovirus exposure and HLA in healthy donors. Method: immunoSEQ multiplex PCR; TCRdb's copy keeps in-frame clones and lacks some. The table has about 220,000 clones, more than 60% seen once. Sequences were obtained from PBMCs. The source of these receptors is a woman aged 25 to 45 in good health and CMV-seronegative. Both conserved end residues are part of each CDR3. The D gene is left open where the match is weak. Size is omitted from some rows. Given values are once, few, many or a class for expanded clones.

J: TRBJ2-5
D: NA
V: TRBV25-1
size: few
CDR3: CASSLNRQGFGETQYF
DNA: TGTGCCAGCAGCCTGAACAGGCAGGGGTTCGGGGAGACCCAGTACTTC

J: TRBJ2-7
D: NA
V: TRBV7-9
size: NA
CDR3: CASSLGTGIYEQYF
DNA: TGTGCCAGCAGCTTAGGAACAGGGATCTACGAGCAGTACTTC

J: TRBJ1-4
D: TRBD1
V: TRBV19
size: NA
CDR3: CASSGRQGLGRYEKLFF
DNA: TGTGCCAGTAGTGGCAGACAGGGGCTTGGCCGGTACGAAAAACTGTTTTTT

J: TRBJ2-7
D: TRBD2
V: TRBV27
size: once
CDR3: CASSPGTSSFEQYF
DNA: TGTGCCAGCAGCCCCGGGACTAGCTCCTTCGAGCAGTACTTC

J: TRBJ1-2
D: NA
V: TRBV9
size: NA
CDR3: CASSVSEAAVGYTF
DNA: TGTGCCAGCAGCGTCAGTGAGGCCGCCGTGGGCTACACCTTC

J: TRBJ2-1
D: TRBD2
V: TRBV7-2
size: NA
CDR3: CASSLVGSGVSSYNEQFF
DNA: TGTGCCAGCAGCTTAGTTGGTAGCGGGGTAAGCTCCTACAATGAGCAGTTCTTC

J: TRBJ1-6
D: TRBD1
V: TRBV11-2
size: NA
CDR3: CASSLRTGGDNSPLHF
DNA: TGTGCCAGCAGCCTAAGGACAGGGGGCGATAATTCACCCCTCCACTTT

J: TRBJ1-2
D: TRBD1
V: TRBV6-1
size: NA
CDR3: CASSEDDRAYGYTF
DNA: TGTGCCAGCAGTGAAGATGACAGGGCTTATGGCTACACCTTC

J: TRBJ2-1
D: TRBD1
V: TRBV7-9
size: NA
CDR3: CASSLVGTVEGGFF
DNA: TGTGCCAGCAGCTTAGTGGGGACAGTTGAAGGGGGGTTCTTC

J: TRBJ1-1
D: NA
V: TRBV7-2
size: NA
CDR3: CASSPGPSLGGAEAFF
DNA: TGTGCCAGCAGCCCGGGACCGAGCCTTGGGGGGGCTGAAGCTTTCTTT

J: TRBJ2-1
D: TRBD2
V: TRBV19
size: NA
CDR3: CASGTSGSSYNEQFF
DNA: TGTGCCAGTGGGACTAGCGGGAGCTCCTACAATGAGCAGTTCTTC

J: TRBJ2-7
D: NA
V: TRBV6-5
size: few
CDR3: CASSHQGRGVDEQYF
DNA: TGTGCCAGCAGTCACCAGGGCAGGGGAGTGGACGAGCAGTACTTC

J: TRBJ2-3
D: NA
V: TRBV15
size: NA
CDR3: CATSRGASTDTQYF
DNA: TGTGCCACCAGCAGAGGGGCTAGCACAGATACGCAGTATTTT

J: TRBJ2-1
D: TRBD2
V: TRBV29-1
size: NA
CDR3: CSVLGLAGGSSYNEQFF
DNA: TGCAGCGTTCTCGGACTAGCGGGGGGGAGCTCCTACAATGAGCAGTTCTTC

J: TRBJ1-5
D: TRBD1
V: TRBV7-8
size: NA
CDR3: CASSLAGTGVGQPQHF
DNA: TGTGCCAGCAGCTTAGCGGGGACAGGGGTTGGCCAGCCCCAGCATTTT

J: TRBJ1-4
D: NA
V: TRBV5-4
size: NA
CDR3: CASSPRGGNEKLFF
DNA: TGTGCCAGCAGCCCCAGGGGTGGTAATGAAAAACTGTTTTTT

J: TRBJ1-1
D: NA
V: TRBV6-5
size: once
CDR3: CASSYGLMNTEAFF
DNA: TGTGCCAGCAGTTACGGACTGATGAACACTGAAGCTTTCTTT

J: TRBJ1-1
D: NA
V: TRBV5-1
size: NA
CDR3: CASSLRGSGTEAFF
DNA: TGCGCCAGCAGCTTGAGGGGCTCCGGCACTGAAGCTTTCTTT

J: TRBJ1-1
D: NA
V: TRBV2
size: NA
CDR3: CASSEFVVATEAFF
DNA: TGTGCCAGCAGTGAATTTGTAGTAGCCACTGAAGCTTTCTTT

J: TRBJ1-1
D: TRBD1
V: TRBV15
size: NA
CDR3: CATSMTGEYAAFF
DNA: TGTGCCACCAGCATGACAGGGGAGTACGCAGCTTTCTTT

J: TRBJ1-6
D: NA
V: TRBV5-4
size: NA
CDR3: CASSLEGRSNSPLHF
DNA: TGTGCCAGCAGCTTGGAAGGGAGGTCGAATTCACCCCTCCACTTT

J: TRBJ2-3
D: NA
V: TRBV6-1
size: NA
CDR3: CASSEGSFTGTPRDTQYF
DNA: TGTGCCAGCAGTGAAGGCTCCTTTACCGGGACTCCCCGAGATACGCAGTATTTT

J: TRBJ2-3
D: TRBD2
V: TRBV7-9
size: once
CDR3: CASSSRLAGGIDTQYF
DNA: TGTGCCAGCAGCTCGCGACTAGCGGGGGGGATAGATACGCAGTATTTT

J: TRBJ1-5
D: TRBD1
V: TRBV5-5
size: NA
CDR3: CASSSGQDFNF
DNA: TGTGCCAGCAGCTCGGGACAGGATTTTAATTTT

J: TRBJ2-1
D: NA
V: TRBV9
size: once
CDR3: CASSPGDSYNEQFF
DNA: TGTGCCAGCAGCCCGGGGGACTCCTACAATGAGCAGTTCTTC

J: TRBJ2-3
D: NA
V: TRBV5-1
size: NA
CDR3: CASSLTTPPDTQYF
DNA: TGCGCCAGCAGCTTGACTACTCCCCCAGATACGCAGTATTTT

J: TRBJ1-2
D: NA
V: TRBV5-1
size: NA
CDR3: CASSFSRGYGYTF
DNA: TGCGCCAGCAGCTTCTCGCGAGGCTATGGCTACACCTTC

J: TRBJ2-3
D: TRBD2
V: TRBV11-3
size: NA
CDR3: CASSFTSGNTDTQYF
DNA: TGTGCCAGCAGCTTTACTAGCGGGAACACAGATACGCAGTATTTT

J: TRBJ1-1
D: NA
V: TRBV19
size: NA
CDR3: CASSIAGGNTEAFF
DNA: TGTGCCAGTAGTATAGCTGGCGGGAACACTGAAGCTTTCTTT

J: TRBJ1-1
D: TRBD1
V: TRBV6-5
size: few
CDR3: CASSPDRGDTEAFF
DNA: TGTGCCAGCTCACCGGACAGGGGAGACACTGAAGCTTTCTTT

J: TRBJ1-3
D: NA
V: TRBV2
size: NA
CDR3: CASSERGISGNTIYF
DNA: TGTGCCAGCAGTGAAAGGGGCATTTCTGGAAACACCATATATTTT

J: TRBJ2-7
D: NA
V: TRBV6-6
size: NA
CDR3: CATEGGGDEQYF
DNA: TGTGCCACCGAGGGAGGGGGGGACGAGCAGTACTTC

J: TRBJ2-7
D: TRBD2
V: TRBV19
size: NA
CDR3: CASSNAGEGYEQYF
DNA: TGTGCCAGTAGTAACGCGGGAGAGGGCTACGAGCAGTACTTC

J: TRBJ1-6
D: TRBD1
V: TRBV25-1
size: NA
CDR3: CASSARDRENSPLHF
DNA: TGTGCCAGCAGTGCCCGGGACAGGGAGAATTCACCCCTCCACTTT

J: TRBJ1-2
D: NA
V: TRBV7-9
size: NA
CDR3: CSSSFEEGGYTF
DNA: TGTTCCAGCAGCTTCGAAGAGGGTGGCTACACCTTC